This T cell receptor beta chain is drawn from a study of cytomegalovirus exposure and HLA in healthy donors. The PCR made use of 60 Vbeta and 13 Jbeta primers. The repertoire was sequenced with immunoSEQ multiplex PCR; TCRdb's copy has only in-frame clones and lacks some. This repertoire shows about 120,000 clones, roughly 70% found once; its top ten account for about 4.2%. As concerns this clone: Its antigen remains unknown.

Study-level points and caveats: In a later analysis, parvovirus B19, influenza, CMV and Epstein-Barr virus appeared linked to several top co-occurrence clusters.

The CDR3 length is 13 residues. V was cut by 2 bases and J by 1 base, with 8 bases left in between. Germline CDR1 GTSNPN, CDR2 SVGIG (reference sequence). The sequence came from a woman aged 40 to 50 in good health and CMV-seropositive. This chain uses TRBV30 with TRBJ1-1; D unclear. The sample consisted of PBMCs. CDR3 loop: CAWSRATNTEAFF. In nucleotides, the CDR3 is TGTGCCTGGAGTCGAGCTACGAACACTGAAGCTTTCTTT.